This T cell receptor beta chain derives from a study of quantifying T cell responses using KT2 cells. Looking at the study overall: TCR alpha and beta constant-region primers primed reverse transcription of RNA.

V lost 4 bases, J lost 2 bases, and 4 bases stayed unmatched. Per germline, CDR1 SGHKS and CDR2 YYEKEE (reference sequence). The CDR3 has 15 residues. KT2 cells were mixed with fixed PBMC numbers at varying ratios. On this clonotype itself: Its specificity is not known.

An oligo carrying a UMI was ligated to the cDNA 3' end. First-round PCR used roughly 4 cycles and beta primers RC1.1 and RC1.2 covering TRBC1 and TRBC2. TCRdb passed the UMI-ligation and nested PCR reads through MiXCR, listing each CDR3 protein once. This sample has about 33,000 distinct CDR3 sequences, with over 9% found just once. Whole-study findings and limits: The number of KT2 alpha and beta sequences was a linear function of input KT2 cells.

This clonotype was sampled from a human donor. This chain connects TRBV5-5 to TRBJ2-3; 10 bases align to TRBD1. The sequenced material came from PBMCs spiked with cells of the T cell clone KT2. The CDR3 sequence is CASSPGTGDTDTQYF. As DNA, the CDR3 is TGTGCCAGCAGCCCTGGGACAGGGGACACAGATACGCAGTATTTT.